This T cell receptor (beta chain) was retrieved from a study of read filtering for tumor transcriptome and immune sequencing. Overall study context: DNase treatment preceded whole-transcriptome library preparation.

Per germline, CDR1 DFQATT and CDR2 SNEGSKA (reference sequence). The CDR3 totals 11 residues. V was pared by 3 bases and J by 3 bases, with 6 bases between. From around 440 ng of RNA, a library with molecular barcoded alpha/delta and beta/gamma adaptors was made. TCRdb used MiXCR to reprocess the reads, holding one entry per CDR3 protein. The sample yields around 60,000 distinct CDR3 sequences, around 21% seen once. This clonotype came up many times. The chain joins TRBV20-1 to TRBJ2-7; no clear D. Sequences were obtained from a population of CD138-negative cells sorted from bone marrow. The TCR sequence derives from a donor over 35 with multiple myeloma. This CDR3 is CSASNGYEQYF. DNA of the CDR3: TGCAGTGCTAGTAACGGCTACGAGCAGTACTTC.